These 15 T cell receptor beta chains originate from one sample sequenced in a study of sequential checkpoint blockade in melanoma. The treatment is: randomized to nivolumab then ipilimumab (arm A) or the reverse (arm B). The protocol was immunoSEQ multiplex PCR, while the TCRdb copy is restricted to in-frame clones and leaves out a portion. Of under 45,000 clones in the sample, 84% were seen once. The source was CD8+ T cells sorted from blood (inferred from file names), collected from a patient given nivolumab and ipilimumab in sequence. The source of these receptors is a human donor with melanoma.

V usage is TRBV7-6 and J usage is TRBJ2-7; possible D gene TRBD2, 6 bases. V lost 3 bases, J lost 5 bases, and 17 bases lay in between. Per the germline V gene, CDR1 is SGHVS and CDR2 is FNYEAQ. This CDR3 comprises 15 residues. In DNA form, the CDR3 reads TGTGCCAGCAGCTTTGCCGGAGGGCCGTTTGACGAGCAGTACTTC. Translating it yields CASSFAGGPFDEQYF.

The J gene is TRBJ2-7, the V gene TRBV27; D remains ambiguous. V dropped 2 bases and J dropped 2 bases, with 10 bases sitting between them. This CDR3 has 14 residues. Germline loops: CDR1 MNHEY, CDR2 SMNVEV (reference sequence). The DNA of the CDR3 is TGTGCCAGCAGTTTAGGTTCGGTTACCTACGAGCAGTACTTC. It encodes CASSLGSVTYEQYF.

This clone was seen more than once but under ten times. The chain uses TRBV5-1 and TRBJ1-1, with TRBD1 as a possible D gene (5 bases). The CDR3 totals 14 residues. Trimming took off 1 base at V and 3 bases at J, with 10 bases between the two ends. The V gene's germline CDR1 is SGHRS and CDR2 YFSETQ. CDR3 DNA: TGCGCCAGCAGCTTGATCGGAGGGGACACTGAAGCTTTCTTT. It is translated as CASSLIGGDTEAFF.

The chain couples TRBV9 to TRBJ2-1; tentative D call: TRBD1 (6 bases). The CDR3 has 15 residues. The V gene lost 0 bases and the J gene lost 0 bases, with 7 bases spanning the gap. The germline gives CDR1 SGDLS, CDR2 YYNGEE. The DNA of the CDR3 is TGTGCCAGCAGCGTAGAGGACAGCTCCTACAATGAGCAGTTCTTC. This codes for CASSVEDSSYNEQFF.

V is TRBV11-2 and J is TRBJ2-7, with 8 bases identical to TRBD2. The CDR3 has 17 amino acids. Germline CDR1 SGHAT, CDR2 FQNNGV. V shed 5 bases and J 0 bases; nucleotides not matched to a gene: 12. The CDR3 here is CASSPSFLRGVSYEQYF. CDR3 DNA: TGTGCCAGCAGCCCCTCCTTCTTGCGGGGGGTCTCCTACGAGCAGTACTTC. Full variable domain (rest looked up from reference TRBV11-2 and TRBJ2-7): EAGVAQSPRYKIIEKRQSVAFWCNPISGHATLYWYQQILGQGPKLLIQFQNNGVVDDSQLPKDRFSAERLKGVDSTLKIQPAKLEDSAVYLCASSPSFLRGVSYEQYFGPGTRLTVT.

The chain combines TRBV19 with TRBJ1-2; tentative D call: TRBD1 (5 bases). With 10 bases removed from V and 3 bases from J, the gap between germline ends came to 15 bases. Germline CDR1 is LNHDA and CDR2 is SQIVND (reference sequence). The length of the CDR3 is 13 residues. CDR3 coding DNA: TGTGCCACCGCGACACAGGATCACTATGGCTACACCTTC. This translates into CATATQDHYGYTF.

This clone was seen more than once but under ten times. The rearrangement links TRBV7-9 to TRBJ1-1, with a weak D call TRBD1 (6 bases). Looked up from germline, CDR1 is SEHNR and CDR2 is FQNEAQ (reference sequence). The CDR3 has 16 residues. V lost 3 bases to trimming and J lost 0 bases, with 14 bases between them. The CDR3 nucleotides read TGTGCCAGCAGCTTGGCCGGGAGGGGGATGAACACTGAAGCTTTCTTT. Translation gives CASSLAGRGMNTEAFF.

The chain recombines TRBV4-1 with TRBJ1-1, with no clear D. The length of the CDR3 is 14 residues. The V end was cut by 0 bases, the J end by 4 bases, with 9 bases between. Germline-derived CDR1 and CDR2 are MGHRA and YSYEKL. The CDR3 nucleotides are TGCGCCAGCAGCCAAGAAACAGTGGGCACTGAAGCTTTCTTT. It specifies CASSQETVGTEAFF.

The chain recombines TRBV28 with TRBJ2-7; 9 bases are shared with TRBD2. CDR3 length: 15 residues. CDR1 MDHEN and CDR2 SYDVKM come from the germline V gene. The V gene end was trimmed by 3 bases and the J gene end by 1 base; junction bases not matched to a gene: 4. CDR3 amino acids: CASSFALAGSYEQYF. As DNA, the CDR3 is TGTGCCAGCAGTTTCGCCCTAGCGGGATCCTACGAGCAGTACTTC. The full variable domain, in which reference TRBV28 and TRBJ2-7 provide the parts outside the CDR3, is DVKVTQSSRYLVKRTGEKVFLECVQDMDHENMFWYRQDPGLGLRLIYFSYDVKMKEKGDIPEGYSVSREKKERFSLILESASTNQTSMYLCASSFALAGSYEQYFGPGTRLTVT.

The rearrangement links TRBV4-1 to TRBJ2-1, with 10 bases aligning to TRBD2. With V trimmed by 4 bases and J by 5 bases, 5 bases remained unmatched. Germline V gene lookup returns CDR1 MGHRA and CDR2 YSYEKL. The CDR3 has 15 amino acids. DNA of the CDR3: TGCGCCAGCAGCCTTCCTAGCGGGGGTAACAATGAGCAGTTCTTC. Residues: CASSLPSGGNNEQFF.

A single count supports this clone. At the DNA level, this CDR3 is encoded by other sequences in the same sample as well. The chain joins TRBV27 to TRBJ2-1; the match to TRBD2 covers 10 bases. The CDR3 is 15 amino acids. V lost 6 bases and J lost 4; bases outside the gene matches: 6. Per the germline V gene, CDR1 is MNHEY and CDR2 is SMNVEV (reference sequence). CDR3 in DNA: TGTGCCAGCAGCTCCGGGACTAGCGCATACAATGAGCAGTTCTTC. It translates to CASSSGTSAYNEQFF.

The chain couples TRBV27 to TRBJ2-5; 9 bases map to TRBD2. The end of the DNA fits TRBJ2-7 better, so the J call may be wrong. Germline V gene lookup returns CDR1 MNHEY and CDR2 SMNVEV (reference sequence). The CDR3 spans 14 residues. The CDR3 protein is CASTPRGGPYEQYF. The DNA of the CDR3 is TGTGCCAGCACTCCGCGGGGGGGCCCTTACGAGCAGTACTTC.

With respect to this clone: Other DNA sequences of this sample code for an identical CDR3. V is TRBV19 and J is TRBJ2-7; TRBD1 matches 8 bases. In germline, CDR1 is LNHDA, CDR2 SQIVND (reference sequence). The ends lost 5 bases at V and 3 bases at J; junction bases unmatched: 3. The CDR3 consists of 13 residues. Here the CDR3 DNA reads TGTGCCAGTAGTTTAGGACAGGGCTACGAGCAGTACTTC. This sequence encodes CASSLGQGYEQYF.

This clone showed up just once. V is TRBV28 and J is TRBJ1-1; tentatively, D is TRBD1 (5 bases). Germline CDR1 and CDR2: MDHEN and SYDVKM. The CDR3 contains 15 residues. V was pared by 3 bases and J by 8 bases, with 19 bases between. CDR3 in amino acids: CASSFLTFDRSEAFF. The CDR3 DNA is TGTGCCAGCAGTTTCCTCACCTTCGACAGAAGCGAAGCTTTCTTT.

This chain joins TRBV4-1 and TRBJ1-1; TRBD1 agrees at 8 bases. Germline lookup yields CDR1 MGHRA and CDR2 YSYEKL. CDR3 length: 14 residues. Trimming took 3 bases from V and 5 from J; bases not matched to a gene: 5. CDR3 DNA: TGCGCCAGCAGCCACCGACAGGGGCAAACTGAAGCTTTCTTT. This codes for CASSHRQGQTEAFF.